The clone carrying this TCR beta chain has more than one count but fewer than ten. This CDR3 is built from 14 residues. Trimming left V 2 bases short and J 9 bases short, with 15 bases between. Germline CDR1 SGHRS, CDR2 YFSETQ. This record comes from a study of T cells after yellow fever vaccination. One entry per CDR3 protein, called by TCRdb with MiXCR from the 5' RACE reads. The sample holds about 340,000 distinct CDR3 sequences, approximately 12% seen once. The sequence came from a man aged 18-30 years who received the YFV17D yellow fever vaccine. The chain combines TRBV5-1 with TRBJ1-5; D perhaps matches TRBD1 (5 bases). The sequencing used CD4+ T cells sorted from PBMCs, collected 15 days after the yellow fever booster vaccination. The CDR3: CASSFDGPRGPQHF. The CDR3 nucleotides are TGCGCCAGCAGCTTTGACGGTCCAAGGGGGCCCCAGCATTTT.